These 29 T cell receptor beta chains were all obtained from the same sample, sequenced in a study of breast tumors, draining lymph nodes, adjacent tissues. TCRdb re-analysed the multiplex PCR reads in MiXCR, keeping a single row per CDR3 protein. The sample carries approximately 130,000 distinct CDR3 sequences, approximately 22% recorded once. Samples came from axillary lymph nodes draining the breast cancer. Sample: axillary lymph node tissue. These receptor sequences come from a female donor with breast cancer. Some clones in this sample may be carry-over from other donors' samples.

In this sample, this clonotype turned up many times. The rearrangement joins TRBV20-1 to TRBJ2-3, with D perhaps matching TRBD1 (5 bases). V was clipped by 5 bases and J by 2 bases, with 14 bases between them. The germline CDR1 and CDR2 sequences are DFQATT and SNEGSKA (reference sequence). This CDR3 is built from 14 residues. The CDR3 nucleotides are TGCAGTGCTCAACAGGTACCGATCACAGATACGCAGTATTTT. This gives the protein CSAQQVPITDTQYF.

This clonotype occurred many times. The chain carries TRBV19 and TRBJ2-7; tentative D call: TRBD1 (6 bases). V dropped 4 bases and J dropped 0 bases, with 13 bases sitting between them. This CDR3 contains 15 residues. Per the germline V gene, CDR1 is LNHDA and CDR2 is SQIVND (reference sequence). In nucleotides, the CDR3 is TGTGCCAGTAGTAATAACAGGGAATCCTCCTACGAGCAGTACTTC. Protein product: CASSNNRESSYEQYF.

Regarding this clonotype: A single base separates this from a much larger clone, so it may be a read error. The chain uses TRBV6-1 and TRBJ2-1; 7 bases align to TRBD2. In germline, CDR1 is MNHNS, CDR2 SASEGT. The CDR3 has 13 amino acids. The CDR3 region is CASSRTRYNEQLF. The CDR3 DNA sequence: TGTGCCAGCAGTCGGACTAGATACAATGAGCAGCTCTTC.

J is TRBJ2-7 and V is TRBV24-1; D is perhaps TRBD1 or TRBD2 (5 bases each). The CDR3 runs to 14 residues. V was trimmed by 9 bases and J by 2 bases, leaving 16 bases between them. Germline values: CDR1 KGHDR, CDR2 SFDVKD. The CDR3 DNA sequence: TGTGCCACCGGCGTATCGGGACCGACCTACGAGCAGTACTTC. As protein: CATGVSGPTYEQYF.

Concerning this clonotype itself: A much larger clone is a single base away; this may be a read error. Without the conserved terminal phenylalanine or tryptophan, this CDR3 likely stems from a read error. V gene TRBV4-1 combines with J gene TRBJ1-5; a weak D match, TRBD1 (6 bases). V shed 1 base and J shed 2 bases, with 15 bases lying between them. Per the germline V gene, CDR1 is MGHRA and CDR2 is YSYEKL. This CDR3 is 17 amino acids long. This CDR3 is CASSQGPAKGGNQPQHS. CDR3 nucleotides: TGCGCCAGCAGCCAAGGCCCGGCCAAGGGGGGCAATCAGCCCCAGCATTCT.

This clonotype was detected many times. CDR3 protein: CANPRPNTDTQYF. Written as DNA, the CDR3 is TGTGCCAACCCACGACCGAACACAGATACGCAGTATTTT. The V gene is TRBV7-2, the J gene TRBJ2-3; D is undetermined. There are 13 residues in the CDR3. CDR1 and CDR2 (germline): SGHTA, FQGNSA. V gave up 10 bases and J gave up 2 bases, with 13 bases separating them.

As regards this clonotype: A much more abundant neighbour one base away suggests this may be a read error. The chain joins TRBV20-1 to TRBJ2-1; tentative D call: TRBD2 (5 bases). CDR3 length: 17 residues. V gave up 2 bases and J gave up 4 bases, with 21 bases separating them. The germline gives CDR1 DFQATT, CDR2 SNEGSKA (reference sequence). The CDR3 reads CSARPQAVTIAYNEQFF. The CDR3 DNA follows: TGCAGTGCTAGACCCCAGGCGGTAACAATAGCGTACAATGAGCAGTTCTTC.

This clonotype was found many times. The CDR3 region has the DNA TGTGCCAGCAGCTTTCGTCTAGCGGGAGTTGTAGATACGCAGTATTTT. This translates into CASSFRLAGVVDTQYF. The rearrangement links TRBV7-8 to TRBJ2-3; 10 nucleotides line up with TRBD2. The CDR3 is 16 residues long. The junction had 8 bases not matched to a gene; V was cut back by 3 bases and J by 5 bases. Looked up from germline, CDR1 is SGHVS and CDR2 is FQNEAQ. Supplemented by reference TRBV7-8 and TRBJ2-3, the full variable domain reads GAGVSQSPRYKVAKRGQDVALRCDPISGHVSLFWYQQALGQGPEFLTYFQNEAQLDKSGLPSDRFFAERPEGSVSTLKIQRTQQEDSAVYLCASSFRLAGVVDTQYFGPGTRLTVL.

This clonotype has ten or more counts. CDR3 nucleotide sequence: TGCAGTGCTAGAGTGGGAACGGGGGGGACGAACTATGGCTACACCTTC. Its translation is CSARVGTGGTNYGYTF. V usage is TRBV20-1 and J usage is TRBJ1-2, with D possibly being TRBD1 (5 bases). Trimming took 1 base from V and 2 from J, leaving 17 bases between them. The CDR3 length is 16 residues. Germline-derived CDR1 and CDR2 are DFQATT and SNEGSKA (reference sequence).

This clonotype was seen at least ten times. CDR3 DNA: TGTGCCTGGAGTGTAGGGGGGGGGTTCAATGAGCAGTTCTTC. It encodes CAWSVGGGFNEQFF. The chain carries TRBV30 and TRBJ2-1, with a tentative D call TRBD2 (7 bases). V was clipped by 0 bases and J by 6 bases, with 12 bases between them. Germline V lookup: CDR1 GTSNPN, CDR2 SVGIG (reference sequence). The CDR3 covers 14 residues.

This chain uses TRBV11-2 with TRBJ2-7, with D possibly being TRBD2 (5 bases). Per germline, CDR1 SGHAT and CDR2 FQNNGV. The germline V and J ends were trimmed by 4 bases and 7 bases, with 14 bases remaining between them. This CDR3 has 13 amino acids. CDR3 nucleotides: TGTGCCAGCAGCTCTGATACTAGTAAAGAGCAGTACTTC. Its translation: CASSSDTSKEQYF.

Ten or more counts support this clonotype. The genes are TRBV19 and TRBJ2-1; D may be TRBD2 (6 bases). V lost 4 bases and J 7 bases, leaving 26 bases between the germline ends. The CDR3 runs to 18 residues. From germline, CDR1 is LNHDA and CDR2 SQIVND (reference sequence). The CDR3 reads CASSTPSLGSPPRNEQFF. The CDR3, as DNA: TGTGCCAGTAGTACTCCTAGCCTCGGGAGTCCCCCGAGGAATGAGCAGTTCTTC.

In this sample, this clonotype turned up many times. The chain recombines TRBV20-1 with TRBJ2-7; TRBD2 aligns across 13 bases. The CDR3 is made up of 15 amino acids. Germline-derived CDR1 and CDR2 are DFQATT and SNEGSKA (reference sequence). V was clipped by 5 bases and J by 4 bases; unmatched bases: 8. CDR3 residues: CSASGLAGVGYEQYF. The CDR3 DNA sequence: TGCAGTGCTTCCGGACTAGCGGGAGTGGGGTACGAGCAGTACTTC.

In this sample, this clonotype turned up many times. The CDR3 region is CASSDRGSGELFF. Written as DNA, the CDR3 is TGCGCCAGCAGCGACAGGGGGTCCGGGGAGCTGTTTTTT. The chain has TRBV5-1 and TRBJ2-2; TRBD1 aligns across 9 bases. CDR1 SGHRS and CDR2 YFSETQ come from the germline V gene. Losses at the gene ends were 4 bases for V and 6 bases for J; bases not matched to a gene: 1. The CDR3 has 13 residues.

This clonotype occurred many times. The CDR3 nucleotides are TGTGCCAGCAGCTTTTATGACAGAAACTCCTACGAGCAGTACTTC. Translated, it gives CASSFYDRNSYEQYF. V and J are TRBV5-6 and TRBJ2-7; D is possibly TRBD1 (5 bases). Trimming shortened V by 2 bases and J by 0 bases, and 12 bases separated the two germline ends. The V gene's germline CDR1 is SGHDT and CDR2 YYEEEE. The length of the CDR3 is 15 residues.

The table lists this clonotype with many counts. This chain uses TRBV19 with TRBJ2-1; D uncertain. This CDR3 is 13 amino acids long. V lost 3 bases and J lost 8, with 11 bases in between. Germline CDR1 reads LNHDA; CDR2 reads SQIVND (reference sequence). The CDR3 is CASSIGGAHEQFF. In DNA form, the CDR3 reads TGTGCCAGTAGTATCGGCGGAGCTCATGAGCAGTTCTTC.

This clonotype was detected many times. The chain recombines TRBV6-5 with TRBJ2-5, with 8 positions matching TRBD1. CDR1 and CDR2 from the germline V gene are MNHEY and SVGAGI. V shed 8 bases and J 2 bases; nucleotides not matched to a gene: 10. This CDR3 has 15 residues. CDR3 in amino acids: CASRAWDRRQETQYF. DNA for the CDR3: TGTGCCAGCCGGGCATGGGACAGGCGGCAAGAGACCCAGTACTTC.

This clonotype was picked up many times. The rearrangement links TRBV7-3 to TRBJ2-1; 7 bases are a match to TRBD2. Germline loops: CDR1 SGHTA, CDR2 FQGTGA. The CDR3 is 16 amino acids. V lost 5 bases and J lost 0; bases outside the gene matches: 7. The DNA of the CDR3 is TGTGCCAGCAGCAGGGTAGCGGGTAGCTCCTACAATGAGCAGTTCTTC. Amino acid sequence: CASSRVAGSSYNEQFF.

This clonotype was detected many times. This chain joins TRBV7-9 and TRBJ1-2; D is ambiguous. Trimming pared 7 bases from V and 4 bases from J, leaving 16 bases between. The length of the CDR3 is 14 residues. CDR1 is SEHNR and CDR2 is FQNEAQ in the germline V gene (reference sequence). In DNA form, the CDR3 reads TGTGCCAGCATTTCCGTTAACTCTACCTATGGCTACACCTTC. As protein: CASISVNSTYGYTF.

This clonotype showed up many times. The chain recombines TRBV7-6 with TRBJ2-3; 9 bases match TRBD1. Germline assignment: CDR1 SGHVS and CDR2 FNYEAQ. The CDR3 is made up of 14 amino acids. J was trimmed by 3 bases and V by 5 bases; bases with no gene match: 3. The CDR3 spells CASSRTGATDTQYF. The CDR3 DNA reads as TGTGCCAGCAGCAGGACAGGGGCAACAGATACGCAGTATTTT.

This chain uses TRBV29-1 with TRBJ2-5; weak D call: TRBD1 (6 bases). With 7 bases removed from V and 0 bases from J, the gap between germline ends came to 12 bases. The CDR3 covers 13 residues. Germline V gene lookup returns CDR1 SQVTM and CDR2 ANQGSEA. This CDR3 is CSGGQTYQETQYF. The CDR3 DNA sequence: TGCAGCGGAGGACAGACGTACCAAGAGACCCAGTACTTC.

This clonotype was recorded many times. The genes are TRBV2 and TRBJ2-5; a weak D match, TRBD1 (5 bases). Per germline, CDR1 SNHLY and CDR2 FYNNEI. The germline V and J ends were trimmed by 8 bases and 7 bases, with 17 bases remaining between them. This CDR3 region has 13 residues. CDR3 nucleotides: TGTGCCAGCTTCGGACAAGGTCTAGGGACCCAGTACTTC. The encoded protein is CASFGQGLGTQYF.

This clonotype was seen ten or more times. The chain combines TRBV2 with TRBJ1-2, with unresolved D. The V gene's germline CDR1 is SNHLY and CDR2 FYNNEI. The germline V and J ends were trimmed by 3 bases and 4 bases, with 18 bases remaining between them. The CDR3 loop spans 16 amino acids. CDR3 DNA: TGTGCCAGCAGTGATCCCCGAGCTAGCAGAATCTATGGCTACACCTTC. This translates into CASSDPRASRIYGYTF.

There are many counts of this clonotype. This chain links TRBV5-1 with TRBJ2-7; weak D call: TRBD2 (5 bases). This CDR3 has 14 amino acids. The V and J ends lost 0 bases and 4 bases respectively, with 11 bases between them. CDR1 and CDR2 (germline): SGHRS, YFSETQ. The CDR3 DNA follows: TGCGCCAGCAGCTTGGCGGGATCTGGGTACGAGCAGTACTTC. It encodes CASSLAGSGYEQYF.

Concerning this clonotype: This may be a read error, as it is one base from a much larger clone. The chain joins TRBV6-5 to TRBJ2-1, with 8 bases matching TRBD2. The length of the CDR3 is 16 residues. The germline V gene encodes CDR1 MNHEY and CDR2 SVGAGI. CDR3 sequence reads: CASRRSSGPSYNEQSF. The CDR3 DNA is TGTGCCAGCAGGCGTTCTAGCGGGCCCTCCTACAATGAGCAGTCCTTC.

This clonotype was seen at least ten times. The genes are TRBV20-1 and TRBJ1-2, with D hard to call. With 6 bases removed from V and 4 bases from J, the gap between germline ends came to 15 bases. This CDR3 region has 13 residues. Germline V gene data show CDR1 as DFQATT and CDR2 as SNEGSKA (reference sequence). The DNA for the CDR3 is TGCAGTGCCGACGGGCCAGATTCCTATGGCTACACCTTC. It translates to CSADGPDSYGYTF.

This clonotype has at least ten counts. The chain has TRBV6-1 and TRBJ2-3, with D possibly matching TRBD2 (5 bases). The CDR3 is made up of 15 amino acids. Germline lookup yields CDR1 MNHNS and CDR2 SASEGT. The V end lost 4 bases, the J end lost 6 bases, and 17 bases lay between the germline ends. In DNA form, the CDR3 reads TGTGCCAGCAGTGTACCGGGAAAAAGGGTGGATACGCAGTATTTT. This encodes CASSVPGKRVDTQYF.

This clonotype was seen many times. The chain links TRBV5-4 to TRBJ2-5, with 9 bases matching TRBD1. Germline V CDR1 and CDR2: SGHNT, YYREEE (reference sequence). The CDR3 loop spans 14 amino acids. After removal of 3 bases from V and 9 bases from J, the junction contained 9 bases not matched to a gene. The CDR3: CASSWNRGLSAQYF. The CDR3 DNA follows: TGTGCCAGCAGCTGGAACAGGGGGCTCTCAGCCCAGTACTTC.

This clonotype was seen a few times. V and J are TRBV30 and TRBJ2-3; 8 bases align to TRBD1. V shed 0 bases, J shed 1 base, and the junction held 6 bases outside the gene matches. Per germline, CDR1 GTSNPN and CDR2 SVGIG (reference sequence). The CDR3 extends over 16 amino acids. The DNA of the CDR3 is TGTGCCTGGAGTGTACAAACAGGGGGAGGCACAGATACGCAGTATTTT. It encodes CAWSVQTGGGTDTQYF.